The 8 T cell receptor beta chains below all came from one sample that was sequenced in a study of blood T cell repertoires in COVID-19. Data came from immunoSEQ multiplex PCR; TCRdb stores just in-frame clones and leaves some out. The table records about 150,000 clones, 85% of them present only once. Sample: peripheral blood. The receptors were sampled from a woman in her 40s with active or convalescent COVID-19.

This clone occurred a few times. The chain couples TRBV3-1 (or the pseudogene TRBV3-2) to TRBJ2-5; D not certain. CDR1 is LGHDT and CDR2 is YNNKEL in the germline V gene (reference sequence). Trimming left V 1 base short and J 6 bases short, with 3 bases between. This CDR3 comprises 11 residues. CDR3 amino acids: CASSQVKTQYF. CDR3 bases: TGTGCCAGCAGCCAAGTAAAGACCCAGTACTTC.

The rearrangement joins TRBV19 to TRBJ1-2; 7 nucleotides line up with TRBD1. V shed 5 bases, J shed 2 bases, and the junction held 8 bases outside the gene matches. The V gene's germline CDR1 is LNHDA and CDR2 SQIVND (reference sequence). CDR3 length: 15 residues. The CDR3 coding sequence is TGTGCCAGTAGTCTGGGACAGACTCTAAACTATGGCTACACCTTC. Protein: CASSLGQTLNYGYTF.

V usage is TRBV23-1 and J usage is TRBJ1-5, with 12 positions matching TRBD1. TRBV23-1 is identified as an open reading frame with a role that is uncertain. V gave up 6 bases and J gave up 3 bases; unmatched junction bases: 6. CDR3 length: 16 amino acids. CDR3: CASSPGTGGDNQPQHF. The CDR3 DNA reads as TGCGCCAGCAGCCCAGGGACAGGGGGCGACAATCAGCCCCAGCATTTT.

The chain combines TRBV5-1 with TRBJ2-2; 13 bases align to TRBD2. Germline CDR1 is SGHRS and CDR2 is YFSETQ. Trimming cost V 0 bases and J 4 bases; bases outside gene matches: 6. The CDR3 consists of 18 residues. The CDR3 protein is CASSLVLAGGPVTGELFF. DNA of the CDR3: TGCGCCAGCAGCTTGGTACTAGCGGGAGGGCCAGTCACCGGGGAGCTGTTTTTT.

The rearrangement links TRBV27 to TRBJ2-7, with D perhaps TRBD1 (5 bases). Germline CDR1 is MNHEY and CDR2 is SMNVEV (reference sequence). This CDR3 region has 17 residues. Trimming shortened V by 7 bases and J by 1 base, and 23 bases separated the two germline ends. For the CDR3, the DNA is TGTGCCAGCACCCCTTCTCAGGGTGAGGTAGGATCCTACGAGCAGTACTTC. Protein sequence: CASTPSQGEVGSYEQYF.

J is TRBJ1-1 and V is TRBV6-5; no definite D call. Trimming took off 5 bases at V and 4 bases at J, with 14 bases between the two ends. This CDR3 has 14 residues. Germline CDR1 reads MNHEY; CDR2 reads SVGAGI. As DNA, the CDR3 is TGTGCCAGCAGTCTAAACGAGGGCGGCACTGAAGCTTTCTTT. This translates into CASSLNEGGTEAFF.

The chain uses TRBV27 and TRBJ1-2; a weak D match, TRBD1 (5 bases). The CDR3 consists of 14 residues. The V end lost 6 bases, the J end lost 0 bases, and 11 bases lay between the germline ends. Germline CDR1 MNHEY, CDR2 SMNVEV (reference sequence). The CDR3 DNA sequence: TGTGCCAGCAGCCCAGGAGGGGCTAACTATGGCTACACCTTC. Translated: CASSPGGANYGYTF.

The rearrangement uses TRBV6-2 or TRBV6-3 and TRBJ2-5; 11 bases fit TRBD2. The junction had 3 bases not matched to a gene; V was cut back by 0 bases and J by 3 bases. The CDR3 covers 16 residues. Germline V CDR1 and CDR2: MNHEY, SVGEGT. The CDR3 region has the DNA TGTGCCAGCAGTTACTCGACTAGCGGGGTGAAAGAGACCCAGTACTTC. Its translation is CASSYSTSGVKETQYF.